These 13 T cell receptor beta chains were sequenced from one sample in a study of beta chain features in type 1 diabetes. Their antigens are not known. Study-level results: Moderate but significant shortening of TCRB CDR3s was recorded in all four CD4+ subsets from Type 1 diabetes patients.

Expressed TCRB transcripts were sequenced because the entire RNA isolate underwent reverse transcription. Libraries were prepared by immunoSEQ multiplex PCR; TCRdb keeps only in-frame clonotypes and omits some of them. The table shows roughly 340,000 clones, with roughly 13% occurring only once. What was sequenced was naive CD4+ T cells from blood. The receptor source for this set is a woman under 30 with type 1 diabetes.

The chain joins TRBV7-2 to TRBJ2-1, with TRBD2 as a possible D gene (6 bases). The ends were cut back, 4 bases at V and 8 bases at J, with 15 bases in the middle. Germline-derived CDR1 and CDR2 are SGHTA and FQGNSA. The CDR3 length is 14 residues. The CDR3, as DNA: TGTGCCAGCAGCTCCCCGACTAGATGGGATGAGCAGTTCTTC. Amino acids: CASSSPTRWDEQFF.

The chain is built from TRBV9 and TRBJ2-5; 10 bases agree with TRBD2. Per germline, CDR1 SGDLS and CDR2 YYNGEE. Unmatched junction bases numbered 10, after V lost 0 bases and J lost 5 bases. CDR3 length equals 17 residues. CDR3 residues: CASSVGPAGGPRETQYF. The CDR3 coding sequence is TGTGCCAGCAGCGTAGGGCCAGCGGGGGGGCCTAGGGAGACCCAGTACTTC.

The genes are TRBV7-9 and TRBJ1-2, with 7 bases fitting TRBD1. The CDR3 consists of 13 residues. J gave up 5 bases and V 9 bases, and 9 bases lay outside the gene matches. The germline V gene encodes CDR1 SEHNR and CDR2 FQNEAQ (reference sequence). CDR3 sequence: CASQAQGRYGYTF. Here the CDR3 DNA reads TGTGCCAGTCAAGCACAGGGGCGATATGGCTACACCTTC.

A few counts support this clone. The rearrangement joins TRBV6-5 to TRBJ1-5; D gene unclear. Germline CDR1 and CDR2: MNHEY and SVGAGI. V was pared by 4 bases and J by 0 bases, with 7 bases between. The CDR3 runs 14 residues. As DNA, the CDR3 is TGTGCCAGCAGTTCGCCGGGTAGCAATCAGCCCCAGCATTTT. Its translation: CASSSPGSNQPQHF.

This clone was seen a handful of times. The J gene is TRBJ2-5, the V gene TRBV10-3; D is perhaps TRBD1 (6 bases). The CDR3 covers 13 residues. CDR1 is ENHRY and CDR2 is SYGVKD in the germline V gene. V was shortened by 3 bases and J by 5 bases, with 10 bases between the two germline ends. The CDR3 DNA reads as TGTGCCATCAGTGAAGTGCAGGGGGAGACCCAGTACTTC. This codes for CAISEVQGETQYF.

The CDR3: CASSPAVNQPQHF. The CDR3 nucleotides are TGTGCCAGCTCACCGGCGGTAAATCAGCCCCAGCATTTT. The rearrangement uses TRBV18 and TRBJ1-5; no reliable D call. V lost 3 bases, J lost 4 bases, and 7 bases lay in between. The germline V gene encodes CDR1 KGHSH and CDR2 LQKENI. The CDR3 totals 13 residues. The full variable domain, with the rest looked up from reference TRBV18 and TRBJ1-5, is NAGVMQNPRHLVRRRGQEARLRCSPMKGHSHVYWYRQLPEEGLKFMVYLQKENIIDESGMPKERFSAEFPKEGPSILRIQQVVRGDSAAYFCASSPAVNQPQHFGDGTRLSIL.

The CDR3 sequence: CASSLIAGGNEKLFF. As DNA, the CDR3 is TGTGCCAGCAGCTTAATAGCGGGGGGGAATGAAAAACTGTTTTTT. This chain uses TRBV7-2 with TRBJ1-4; possible D gene TRBD1, 5 bases. The germline V and J ends were trimmed by 2 bases and 5 bases, with 12 bases remaining between them. CDR1 SGHTA and CDR2 FQGNSA come from the germline V gene. This CDR3 spans 15 amino acids.

V usage is TRBV27 and J usage is TRBJ1-4; tentatively, D is TRBD1 (6 bases). CDR3 size: 14 residues. CDR1 is MNHEY, CDR2 SMNVEV, per germline (reference sequence). V lost 4 bases to trimming and J lost 4 bases, with 10 bases between them. CDR3 in DNA: TGTGCCAGCAGTTCGGACAGTCGTAATGAAAAACTGTTTTTT. It translates to CASSSDSRNEKLFF.

This rearrangement joins TRBV11-2 to TRBJ2-5, with D uncertain. Germline lookup yields CDR1 SGHAT and CDR2 FQNNGV. Between the trimmed V and J ends, which lost 6 bases and 5 bases, there was a span of 19 bases. This CDR3 spans 15 amino acids. The CDR3 is CASRNTWLSRETQYF. CDR3 bases: TGTGCCAGCAGGAACACTTGGCTATCGAGGGAGACCCAGTACTTC.

This clone occurred a few times. The chain joins TRBV28 to TRBJ2-5; the D is unclear. The V end was cut by 3 bases, the J end by 4 bases, with 6 bases between. Germline values: CDR1 MDHEN, CDR2 SYDVKM. The CDR3 runs 12 residues. The CDR3 sequence is CASSFLRETQYF. The DNA for the CDR3 is TGTGCCAGCAGTTTCTTGAGAGAGACCCAGTACTTC. The variable domain in full, completed from reference TRBV28 and TRBJ2-5, reads DVKVTQSSRYLVKRTGEKVFLECVQDMDHENMFWYRQDPGLGLRLIYFSYDVKMKEKGDIPEGYSVSREKKERFSLILESASTNQTSMYLCASSFLRETQYFGPGTRLLVL.

The chain recombines TRBV10-3 with TRBJ2-5; tentative D call: TRBD1 (5 bases). The CDR3 runs to 14 residues. Trimming cost V 2 bases and J 5 bases, with 12 bases left between them. Germline V CDR1 and CDR2: ENHRY, SYGVKD. The CDR3 bases are TGTGCCATCAGTGAGCGCAGGGTGGATGAGACCCAGTACTTC. Its translation: CAISERRVDETQYF.

The chain combines TRBV10-2 with TRBJ2-1; 8 bases map to TRBD2. V dropped 5 bases and J dropped 7; count of bases not matched to a gene: 7. This CDR3 is built from 14 residues. In germline, CDR1 is WSHSY, CDR2 SAAADI. In DNA, the CDR3 is TGCGCCAGCAGTCACAGACTAGCGAGGAATGAGCAGTTCTTC. Amino acid sequence: CASSHRLARNEQFF.

This rearrangement joins TRBV5-6 to TRBJ1-1; 9 bases line up with TRBD1. This CDR3 is 15 amino acids long. With V trimmed by 3 bases and J by 0 bases, 3 bases remained unmatched. The germline V gene has CDR1 SGHDT and CDR2 YYEEEE. CDR3 nucleotides: TGTGCCAGCAGCTGGGACAGGGTTTTGAACACTGAAGCTTTCTTT. Protein product: CASSWDRVLNTEAFF.